This T cell receptor beta chain was observed in a study of T cell repertoires in cytomegalovirus infection. This clonotype has more than one count but fewer than ten. Its antigen is not known. This CDR3 spans 15 amino acids. With 3 bases removed from V and 3 bases from J, the gap between germline ends came to 12 bases. One entry per CDR3 protein results from TCRdb running MiXCR on the reads. The data show nearly 70,000 distinct CDR3 sequences, roughly 20% seen once. General study findings and limits: Cumulated frequencies of public TCR beta families served to identify carriers of CMV plus the relevant HLA. CMV-specific TCR beta clonotypes restricted by HLA-C dominated the ex vivo response.

The sample comprised PBMCs, sequenced either directly or after in vitro stimulation (not recorded which). The rearrangement joins TRBV12-3 or TRBV12-4 to TRBJ2-4; D ambiguous. The receptor comes from a human donor in good health (CMV status not recorded). Some clones in this sample may be carry-over from other donors' samples. The CDR3 region has the DNA TGTGCCAGCAGTTTTATTCACCCTGACAAAAACATTCAGTACTTC. It is translated as CASSFIHPDKNIQYF.